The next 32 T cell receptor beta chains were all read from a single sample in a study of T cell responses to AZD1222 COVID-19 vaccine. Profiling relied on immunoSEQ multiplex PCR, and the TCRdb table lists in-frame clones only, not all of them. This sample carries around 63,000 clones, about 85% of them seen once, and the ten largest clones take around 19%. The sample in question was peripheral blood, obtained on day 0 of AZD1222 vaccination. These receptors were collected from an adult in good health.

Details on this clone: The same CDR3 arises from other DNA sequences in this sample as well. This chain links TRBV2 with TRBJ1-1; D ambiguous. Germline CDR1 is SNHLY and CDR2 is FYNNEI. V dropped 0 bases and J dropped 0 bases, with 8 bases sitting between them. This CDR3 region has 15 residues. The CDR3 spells CASSEAERMNTEAFF. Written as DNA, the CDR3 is TGTGCCAGCAGTGAAGCTGAGCGGATGAACACTGAAGCTTTCTTT. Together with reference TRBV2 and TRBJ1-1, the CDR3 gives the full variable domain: EPEVTQTPSHQVTQMGQEVILRCVPISNHLYFYWYRQILGQKVEFLVSFYNNEISEKSEIFDDQFSVERPDGSNFTLKIRSTKLEDSAMYFCASSEAERMNTEAFFGQGTRLTVV.

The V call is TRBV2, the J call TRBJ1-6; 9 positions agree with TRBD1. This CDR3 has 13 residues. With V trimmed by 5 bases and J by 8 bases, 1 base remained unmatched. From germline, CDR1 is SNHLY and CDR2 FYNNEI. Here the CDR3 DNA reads TGTGCCAGCAGTCGGACAGGGGATTCACCCCTCCACTTT. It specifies CASSRTGDSPLHF.

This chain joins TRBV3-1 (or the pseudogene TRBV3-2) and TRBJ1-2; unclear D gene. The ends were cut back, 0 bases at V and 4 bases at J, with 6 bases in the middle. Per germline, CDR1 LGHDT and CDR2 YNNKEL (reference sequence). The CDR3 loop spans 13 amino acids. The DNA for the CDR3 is TGTGCCAGCAGCCAAGAAGAAGTCTATGGCTACACCTTC. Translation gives CASSQEEVYGYTF.

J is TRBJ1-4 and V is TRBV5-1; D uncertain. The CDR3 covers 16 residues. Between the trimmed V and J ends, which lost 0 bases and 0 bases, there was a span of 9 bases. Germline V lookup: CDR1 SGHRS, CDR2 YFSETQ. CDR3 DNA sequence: TGCGCCAGCAGCTTGGTTGGAGTCGCAACTAATGAAAAACTGTTTTTT. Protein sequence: CASSLVGVATNEKLFF.

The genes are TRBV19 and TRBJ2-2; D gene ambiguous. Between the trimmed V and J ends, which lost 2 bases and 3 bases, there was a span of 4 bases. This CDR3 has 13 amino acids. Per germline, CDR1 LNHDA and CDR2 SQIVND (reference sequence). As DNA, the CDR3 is TGTGCCAGTAGTATAAGAGACACCGGGGAGCTGTTTTTT. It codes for CASSIRDTGELFF.

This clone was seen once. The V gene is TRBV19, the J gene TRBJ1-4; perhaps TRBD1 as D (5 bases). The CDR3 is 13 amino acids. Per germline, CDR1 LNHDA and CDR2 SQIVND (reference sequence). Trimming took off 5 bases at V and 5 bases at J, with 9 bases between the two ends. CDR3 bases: TGTGCCAGTAGTCCCAGGACAAATGAAAAACTGTTTTTT. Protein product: CASSPRTNEKLFF.

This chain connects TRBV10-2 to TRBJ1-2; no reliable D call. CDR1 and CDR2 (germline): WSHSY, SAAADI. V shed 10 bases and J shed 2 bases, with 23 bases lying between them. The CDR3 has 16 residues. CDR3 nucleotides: TGCGCCAACAAAGGACGGAACCCGTTCACAAACTATGGCTACACCTTC. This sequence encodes CANKGRNPFTNYGYTF.

CDR3: CASSASQGNYGYTF. The CDR3 DNA follows: TGTGCCAGCAGTGCTTCGCAGGGGAACTATGGCTACACCTTC. The chain recombines TRBV6-4 with TRBJ1-2, with D perhaps TRBD1 (6 bases). The ends were cut back, 4 bases at V and 2 bases at J, with 11 bases in the middle. CDR1 is MRHNA, CDR2 SNTAGT, per germline. CDR3 length: 14 amino acids.

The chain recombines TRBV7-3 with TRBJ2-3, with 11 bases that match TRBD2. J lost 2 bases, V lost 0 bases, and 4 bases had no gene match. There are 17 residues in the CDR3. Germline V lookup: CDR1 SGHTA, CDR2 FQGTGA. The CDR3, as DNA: TGTGCCAGCAGCTTAACCGGGACTAGCGGAGTCACAGATACGCAGTATTTT. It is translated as CASSLTGTSGVTDTQYF.

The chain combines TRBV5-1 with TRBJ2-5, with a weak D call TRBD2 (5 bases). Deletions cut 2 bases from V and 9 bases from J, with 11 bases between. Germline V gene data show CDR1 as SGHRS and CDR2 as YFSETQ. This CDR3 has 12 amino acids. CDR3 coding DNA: TGCGCCAGCAGCTTTAGGCAGGAGGCCCAGTACTTC. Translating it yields CASSFRQEAQYF.

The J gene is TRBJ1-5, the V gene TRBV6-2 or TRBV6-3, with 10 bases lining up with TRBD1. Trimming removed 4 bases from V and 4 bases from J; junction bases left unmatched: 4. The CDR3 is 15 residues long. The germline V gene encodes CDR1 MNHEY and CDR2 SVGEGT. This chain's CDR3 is CASSSTGGLNQPQHF. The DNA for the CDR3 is TGTGCCAGCAGTTCGACAGGGGGCTTAAATCAGCCCCAGCATTTT.

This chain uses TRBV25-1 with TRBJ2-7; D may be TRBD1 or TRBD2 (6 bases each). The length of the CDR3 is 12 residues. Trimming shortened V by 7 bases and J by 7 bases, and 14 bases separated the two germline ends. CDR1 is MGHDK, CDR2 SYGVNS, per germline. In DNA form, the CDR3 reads TGTGCCAGCAAGTGGGGGGCGGGTGAGCAGTACTTC. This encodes CASKWGAGEQYF.

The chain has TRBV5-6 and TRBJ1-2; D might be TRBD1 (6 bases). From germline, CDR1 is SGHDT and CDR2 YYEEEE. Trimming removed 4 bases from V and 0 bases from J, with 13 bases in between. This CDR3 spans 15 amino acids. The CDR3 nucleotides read TGTGCCAGCAGCGGCAGACAGGTTTCTAACTATGGCTACACCTTC. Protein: CASSGRQVSNYGYTF.

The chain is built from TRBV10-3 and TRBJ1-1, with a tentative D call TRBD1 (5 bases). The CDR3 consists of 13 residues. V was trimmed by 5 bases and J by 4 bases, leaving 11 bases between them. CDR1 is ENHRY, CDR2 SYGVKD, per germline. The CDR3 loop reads CAISQGAGTEAFF. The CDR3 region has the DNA TGTGCCATCAGTCAGGGTGCGGGCACTGAAGCTTTCTTT.

CDR3 coding DNA: TGCAGCGTCGGGGACACGCAAGAGACCCAGTACTTC. This sequence encodes CSVGDTQETQYF. The J gene is TRBJ2-5, the V gene TRBV29-1; possibly TRBD1 for D (6 bases). Germline V gene data show CDR1 as SQVTM and CDR2 as ANQGSEA. The CDR3 loop spans 12 amino acids. The V end was cut by 6 bases, the J end by 2 bases, with 10 bases between. The full variable domain, with the rest looked up from reference TRBV29-1 and TRBJ2-5, is SAVISQKPSRDICQRGTSLTIQCQVDSQVTMMFWYRQQPGQSLTLIATANQGSEATYESGFVIDKFPISRPNLTFSTLTVSNMSPEDSSIYLCSVGDTQETQYFGPGTRLLVL.

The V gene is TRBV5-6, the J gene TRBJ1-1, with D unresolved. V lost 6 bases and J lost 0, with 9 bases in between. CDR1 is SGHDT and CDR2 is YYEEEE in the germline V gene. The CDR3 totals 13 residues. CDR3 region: CASNLGMNTEAFF. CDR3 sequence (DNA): TGTGCCAGCAACTTAGGGATGAACACTGAAGCTTTCTTT.

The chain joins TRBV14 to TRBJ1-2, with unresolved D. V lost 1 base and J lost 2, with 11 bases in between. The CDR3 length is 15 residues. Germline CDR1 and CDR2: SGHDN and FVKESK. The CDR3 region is CASSQVRGGNYGYTF. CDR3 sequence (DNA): TGTGCCAGCAGCCAAGTAAGAGGAGGGAACTATGGCTACACCTTC.

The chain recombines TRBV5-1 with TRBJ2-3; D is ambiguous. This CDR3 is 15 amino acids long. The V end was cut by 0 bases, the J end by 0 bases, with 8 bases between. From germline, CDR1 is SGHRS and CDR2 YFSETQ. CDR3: CASSLGPGSTDTQYF. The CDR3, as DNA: TGCGCCAGCAGCTTGGGGCCCGGGAGCACAGATACGCAGTATTTT.

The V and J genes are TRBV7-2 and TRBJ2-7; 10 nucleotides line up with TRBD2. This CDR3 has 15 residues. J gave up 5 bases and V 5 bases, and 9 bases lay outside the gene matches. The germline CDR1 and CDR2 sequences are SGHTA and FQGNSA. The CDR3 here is CASSPAGGLHHEQYF. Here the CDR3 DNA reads TGTGCCAGCAGCCCAGCGGGGGGGCTCCACCACGAGCAGTACTTC.

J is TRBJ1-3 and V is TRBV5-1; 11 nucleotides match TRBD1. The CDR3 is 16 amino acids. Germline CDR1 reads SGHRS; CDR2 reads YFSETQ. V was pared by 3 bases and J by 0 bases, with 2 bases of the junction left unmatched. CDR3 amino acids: CASSWTGGASGNTIYF. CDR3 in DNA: TGCGCCAGCAGCTGGACAGGGGGCGCCTCTGGAAACACCATATATTTT.

The CDR3 protein is CASSAPGTGATEAFF. The CDR3 DNA reads as TGTGCCAGCAGCGCGCCCGGGACAGGGGCCACTGAAGCTTTCTTT. The genes are TRBV7-9 and TRBJ1-1; TRBD1 aligns across 10 bases. V shed 5 bases and J 4 bases; nucleotides not matched to a gene: 7. CDR3 length: 15 amino acids. CDR1 is SEHNR and CDR2 is FQNEAQ in the germline V gene (reference sequence).

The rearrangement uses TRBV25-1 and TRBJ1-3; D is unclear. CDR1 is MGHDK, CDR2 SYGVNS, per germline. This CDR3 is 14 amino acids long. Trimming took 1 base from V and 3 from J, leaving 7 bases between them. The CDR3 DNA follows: TGTGCCAGCAGTGAATTCCCAGTTGGAAACACCATATATTTT. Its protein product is CASSEFPVGNTIYF. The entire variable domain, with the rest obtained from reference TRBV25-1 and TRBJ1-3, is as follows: EADIYQTPRYLVIGTGKKITLECSQTMGHDKMYWYQQDPGMELHLIHYSYGVNSTEKGDLSSESTVSRIRTEHFPLTLESARPSHTSQYLCASSEFPVGNTIYFGEGSWLTVV.

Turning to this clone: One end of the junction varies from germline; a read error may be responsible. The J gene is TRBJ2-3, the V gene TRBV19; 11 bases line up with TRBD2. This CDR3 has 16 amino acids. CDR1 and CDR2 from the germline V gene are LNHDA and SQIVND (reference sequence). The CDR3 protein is CASSISPSGGTATQYF. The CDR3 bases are TGTGCCAGTAGTATATCGCCTAGCGGGGGGACAGCTACGCAGTATTTT. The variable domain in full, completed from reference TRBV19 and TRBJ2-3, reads DGGITQSPKYLFRKEGQNVTLSCEQNLNHDAMYWYRQDPGQGLRLIYYSQIVNDFQKGDIAEGYSVSREKKESFPLTVTSAQKNPTAFYLCASSISPSGGTATQYFGPGTRLTVL.

In DNA, the CDR3 is TGTGCCAGCAGTTACGTGGACAACACTGAAGCTTTCTTT. Translation gives CASSYVDNTEAFF. This chain connects TRBV6-5 to TRBJ1-1; no clear D gene. This CDR3 is 13 amino acids long. The ends were cut back, 2 bases at V and 2 bases at J, with 6 bases in the middle. The germline gives CDR1 MNHEY, CDR2 SVGAGI.

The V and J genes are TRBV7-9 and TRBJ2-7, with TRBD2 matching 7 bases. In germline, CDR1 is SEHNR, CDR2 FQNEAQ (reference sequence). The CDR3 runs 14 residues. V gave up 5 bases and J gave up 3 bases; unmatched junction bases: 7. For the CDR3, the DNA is TGTGCCAGCAGCCCCCGGGGGGTGGGCTACGAGCAGTACTTC. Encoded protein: CASSPRGVGYEQYF.

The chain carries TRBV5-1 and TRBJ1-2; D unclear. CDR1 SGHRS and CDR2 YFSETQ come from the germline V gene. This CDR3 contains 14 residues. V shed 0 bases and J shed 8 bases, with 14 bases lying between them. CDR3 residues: CASSLASGSGGYTF. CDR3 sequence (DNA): TGCGCCAGCAGCTTGGCCTCGGGGTCTGGGGGCTACACCTTC.

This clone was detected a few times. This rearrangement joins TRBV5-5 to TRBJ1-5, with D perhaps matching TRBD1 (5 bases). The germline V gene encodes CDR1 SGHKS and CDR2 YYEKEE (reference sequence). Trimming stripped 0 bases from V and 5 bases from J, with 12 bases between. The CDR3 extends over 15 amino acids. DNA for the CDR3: TGTGCCAGCAGCTTGGAGGAGGGGTATCATCAGCCCCAGCATTTT. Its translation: CASSLEEGYHQPQHF.

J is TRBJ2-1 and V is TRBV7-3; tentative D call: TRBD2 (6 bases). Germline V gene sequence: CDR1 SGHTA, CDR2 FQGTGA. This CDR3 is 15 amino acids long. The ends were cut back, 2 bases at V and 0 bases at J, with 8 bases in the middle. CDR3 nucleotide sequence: TGTGCCAGCAGCTTAGCGGGATTCTCCTACAATGAGCAGTTCTTC. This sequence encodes CASSLAGFSYNEQFF.

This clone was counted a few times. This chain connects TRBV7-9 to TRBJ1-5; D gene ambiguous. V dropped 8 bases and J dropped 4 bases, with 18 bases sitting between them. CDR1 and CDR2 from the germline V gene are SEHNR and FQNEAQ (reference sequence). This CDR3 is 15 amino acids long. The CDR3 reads CASQAVSGSNQPQHF. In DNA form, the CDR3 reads TGTGCCAGCCAGGCGGTCTCGGGGTCTAATCAGCCCCAGCATTTT.

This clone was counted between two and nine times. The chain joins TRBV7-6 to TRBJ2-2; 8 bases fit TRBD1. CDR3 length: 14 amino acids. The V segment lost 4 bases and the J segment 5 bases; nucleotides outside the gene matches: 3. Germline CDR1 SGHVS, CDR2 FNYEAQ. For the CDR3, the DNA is TGTGCCAGCAGCTGGAGACAGGGGACCGGGGAGCTGTTTTTT. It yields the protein CASSWRQGTGELFF.

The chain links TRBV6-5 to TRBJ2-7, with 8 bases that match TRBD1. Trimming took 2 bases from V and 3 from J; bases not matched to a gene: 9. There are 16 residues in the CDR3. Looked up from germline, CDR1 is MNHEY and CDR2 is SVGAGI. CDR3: CASSYLPGGGGYEQYF. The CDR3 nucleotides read TGTGCCAGCAGTTACCTTCCAGGGGGCGGAGGCTACGAGCAGTACTTC.

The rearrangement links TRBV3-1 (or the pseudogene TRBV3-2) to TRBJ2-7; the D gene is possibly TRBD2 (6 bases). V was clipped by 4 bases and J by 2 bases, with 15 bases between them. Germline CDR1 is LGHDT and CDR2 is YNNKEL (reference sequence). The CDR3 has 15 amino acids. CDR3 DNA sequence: TGTGCCAGCAGCCTACGAGGGACTCTGACCTACGAGCAGTACTTC. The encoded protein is CASSLRGTLTYEQYF.